The next 3 T cell receptor beta chains were all read from a single sample in a study of cytomegalovirus exposure and HLA in healthy donors. This PCR relied on a set of 60 Vbeta primers and 13 Jbeta primers. Only in-frame clones appear in the TCRdb table, and some are missing; sequencing was by immunoSEQ multiplex PCR. The sample records 150,000 to 200,000 clones, 65% to 80% being singletons. Sequences were obtained from PBMCs. The receptors stem from a man aged 18-30 years in good health and CMV-seropositive.

The chain recombines TRBV2 with TRBJ2-1; TRBD2 agrees at 7 bases. Per the germline V gene, CDR1 is SNHLY and CDR2 is FYNNEI. J lost 6 bases, V lost 7 bases, and 9 bases had no gene match. The CDR3 is 14 amino acids. CDR3 amino acids: CASNKGGGGNEQFF. The CDR3 DNA is TGTGCCAGCAATAAAGGCGGCGGGGGCAATGAGCAGTTCTTC.

This clone was detected a few times. The gene calls are TRBV7-3 and TRBJ2-5; 11 bases are a match to TRBD2. J gave up 2 bases and V 0 bases, and 2 bases lay outside the gene matches. CDR3 length: 16 amino acids. The germline gives CDR1 SGHTA, CDR2 FQGTGA. DNA for the CDR3: TGTGCCAGCAGCTTAACGGCTAGCGGGGGGCAAGAGACCCAGTACTTC. Residues: CASSLTASGGQETQYF. Variable domain in full (rest from reference TRBV7-3 and TRBJ2-5): GAGVSQTPSNKVTEKGKYVELRCDPISGHTALYWYRQSLGQGPEFLIYFQGTGAADDSGLPNDRFFAVRPEGSVSTLKIQRTERGDSAVYLCASSLTASGGQETQYFGPGTRLLVL.

This chain uses TRBV29-1 with TRBJ1-2, with TRBD1 matching 7 bases. Germline trimming cut 3 bases from V and 5 bases from J; bases unmatched to any gene: 9. Germline assignment: CDR1 SQVTM and CDR2 ANQGSEA. The CDR3 loop spans 14 amino acids. CDR3 in amino acids: CSVDLQGGVYGYTF. CDR3 nucleotides: TGCAGCGTTGACCTTCAGGGGGGAGTTTATGGCTACACCTTC.